The T cell receptor (beta chain) under discussion was sequenced for a study of T cell responses to AZD1222 COVID-19 vaccine. Findings and caveats of the study: The donors showed a predominance of white British ancestry and of females, with possible underestimation of clonal diversity. Just six people given AZD1222 tested seropositive at baseline.

Between the trimmed V and J ends, which lost 5 bases and 0 bases, there was a span of 13 bases. CDR1 SEHNR and CDR2 FQNEAQ come from the germline V gene (reference sequence). The CDR3 sequence is 16 residues long. Clones were read by immunoSEQ multiplex PCR, and TCRdb kept only the in-frame ones, dropping some. The sample records about 140,000 clones, roughly nine tenths being singletons. A remark on this clone: Its antigen remains unidentified.

The origin of this receptor is an adult who received the AZD1222 COVID-19 vaccine. The chain is built from TRBV7-9 and TRBJ1-4, with D unresolved. This material consisted of peripheral blood, taken 28 days after the second AZD1222 dose. This CDR3 is CASSAGESSTNEKLFF. The DNA of the CDR3 is TGTGCCAGCAGCGCCGGGGAGAGCTCAACTAATGAAAAACTGTTTTTT.